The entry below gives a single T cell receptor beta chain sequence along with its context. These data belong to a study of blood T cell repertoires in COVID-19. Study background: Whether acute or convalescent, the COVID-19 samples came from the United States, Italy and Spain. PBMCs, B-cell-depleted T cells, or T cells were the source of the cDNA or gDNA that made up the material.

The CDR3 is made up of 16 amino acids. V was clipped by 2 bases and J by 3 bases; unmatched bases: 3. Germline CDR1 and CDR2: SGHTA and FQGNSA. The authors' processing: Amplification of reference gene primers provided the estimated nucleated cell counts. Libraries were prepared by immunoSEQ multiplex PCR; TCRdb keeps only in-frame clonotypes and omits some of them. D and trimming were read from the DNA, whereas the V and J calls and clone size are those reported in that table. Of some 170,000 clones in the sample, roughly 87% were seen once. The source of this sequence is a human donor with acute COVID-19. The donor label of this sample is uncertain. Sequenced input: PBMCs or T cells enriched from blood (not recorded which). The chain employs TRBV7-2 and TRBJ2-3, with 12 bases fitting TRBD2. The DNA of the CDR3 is TGTGCCAGCAGCTTACTAGCGGGGGGGCCTACAGATACGCAGTATTTT. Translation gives CASSLLAGGPTDTQYF.